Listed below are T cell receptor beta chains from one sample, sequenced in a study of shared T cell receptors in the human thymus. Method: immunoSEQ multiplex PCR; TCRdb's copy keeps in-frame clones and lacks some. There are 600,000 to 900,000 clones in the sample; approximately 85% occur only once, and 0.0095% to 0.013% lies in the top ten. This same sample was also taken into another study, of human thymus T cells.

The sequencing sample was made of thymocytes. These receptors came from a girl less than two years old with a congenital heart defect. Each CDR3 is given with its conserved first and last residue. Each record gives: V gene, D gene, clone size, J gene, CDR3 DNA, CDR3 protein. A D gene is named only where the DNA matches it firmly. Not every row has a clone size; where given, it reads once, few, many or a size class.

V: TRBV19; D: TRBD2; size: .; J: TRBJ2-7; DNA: TGTGCCAGTAGTATAGGGTCGCTAGCGGACCACGAGCAGTACTTC; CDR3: CASSIGSLADHEQYF
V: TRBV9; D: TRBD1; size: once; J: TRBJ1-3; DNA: TGTGCCAGCAGCGTAGCGGTACAGGGGGCGCCGAATGGAAACACCATATATTTT; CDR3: CASSVAVQGAPNGNTIYF
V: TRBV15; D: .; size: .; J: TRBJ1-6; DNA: TGTGCCTCCCGTCCGAGGCTTAATTCACCCCTCCACTTT; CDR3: CASRPRLNSPLHF
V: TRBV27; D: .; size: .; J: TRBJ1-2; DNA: TGTGCCAGCAGTTTAGGCCAGGGGATTCACTACACCTTC; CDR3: CASSLGQGIHYTF
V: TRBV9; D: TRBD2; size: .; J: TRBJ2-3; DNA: TGTGCCAGCAGCGTAGCGGGGGGGGCGATTGAGGATACGCAGTATTTT; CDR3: CASSVAGGAIEDTQYF
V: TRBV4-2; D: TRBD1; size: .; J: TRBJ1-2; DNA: TGTGCCAGCAGCCAAGATAAAGGGACAGGGGGCGATCCAAACTATGGCTACACCTTC; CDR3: CASSQDKGTGGDPNYGYTF
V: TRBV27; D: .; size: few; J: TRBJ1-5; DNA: TGTGCCAGCAGTTTAAGCAGCAATCAGCCCCAGCATTTT; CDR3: CASSLSSNQPQHF
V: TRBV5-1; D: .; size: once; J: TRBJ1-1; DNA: TGCGCCAGCAGCTCGCCAAGAAATGACAGGCAAAACACTGAAGCTTTCTTT; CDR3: CASSSPRNDRQNTEAFF
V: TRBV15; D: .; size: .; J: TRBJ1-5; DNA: TGTGCCACCGAGCGGGGCTATAGCAATCAGCCCCAGCATTTT; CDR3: CATERGYSNQPQHF
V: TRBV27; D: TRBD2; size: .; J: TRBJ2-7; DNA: TGTGCCAGCAGTCACAGCGGGACTAGCTCCTACGAGCAGTACTTC; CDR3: CASSHSGTSSYEQYF
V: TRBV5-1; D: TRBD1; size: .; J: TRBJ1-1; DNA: TGCGCCAGCAGCCTCCGGGACAGGGTTAGTGAAGCTTTCTTT; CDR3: CASSLRDRVSEAFF
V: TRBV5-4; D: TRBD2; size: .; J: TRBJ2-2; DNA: TGTGCCAGCACCTACGGACTAGCGGGGAAGTCCGGGGAGCTGTTTTTT; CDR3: CASTYGLAGKSGELFF
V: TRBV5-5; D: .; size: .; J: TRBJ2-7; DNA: TGTGCCAGCAGCTTGGGACTCCTCCAGAAAGACGAGCAGTACTTC; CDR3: CASSLGLLQKDEQYF
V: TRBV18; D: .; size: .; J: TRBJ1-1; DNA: TGTGCCAGCTCACCTCCGCCGGGACACACATCGAACACTGAAGCTTTCTTT; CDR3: CASSPPPGHTSNTEAFF
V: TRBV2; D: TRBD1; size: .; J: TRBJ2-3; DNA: TGTGCCAGCAGTCTACTCCGACAGGGCCAAAACCTTAACACAGATACGCAGTATTTT; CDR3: CASSLLRQGQNLNTDTQYF